These T cell receptor beta chains were read from a single sample in a study of shared clonotypes between healthy human individuals. The protocol was immunoSEQ multiplex PCR, while the TCRdb copy is restricted to in-frame clones and leaves out a portion. Here the sample spans millions of clones, just over 90% being singletons. Sequenced: naive CD4+ T cells sorted from blood. The receptors stem from a young man in good health. Both conserved end residues are part of each CDR3. D genes are given only for firm matches. Clone size is stated in some rows and not others, as once, few, many or a class when expanded.

j_call: TRBJ2-7; clone_size: NA; v_call: TRBV6-1; d_call: TRBD2; cdr3_aa: CASSDRLRLAGAVTYEQYF; cdr3_nt: TGTGCCAGCAGTGATAGGCTCCGGCTAGCGGGGGCCGTAACTTACGAGCAGTACTTC
j_call: TRBJ1-6; clone_size: NA; v_call: TRBV6-4; d_call: TRBD1; cdr3_aa: CASSDSGQGVSPLHF; cdr3_nt: TGTGCCAGCAGTGACTCGGGACAGGGCGTCTCACCCCTCCACTTT
j_call: TRBJ2-7; clone_size: NA; v_call: TRBV27; d_call: NA; cdr3_aa: CASSSDGPNRDEQYF; cdr3_nt: TGTGCCAGCAGTTCCGACGGACCCAACCGGGACGAGCAGTACTTC
j_call: TRBJ2-2; clone_size: NA; v_call: TRBV5-1; d_call: NA; cdr3_aa: CASSLVTSTGTGELFF; cdr3_nt: TGCGCCAGCAGCTTGGTAACCTCAACAGGCACCGGGGAGCTGTTTTTT
j_call: TRBJ2-5; clone_size: NA; v_call: TRBV27; d_call: TRBD2; cdr3_aa: CASSFSGTSGGAVQTQYF; cdr3_nt: TGTGCCAGCAGTTTCTCCGGGACTAGCGGGGGGGCCGTACAGACCCAGTACTTC
j_call: TRBJ2-7; clone_size: NA; v_call: TRBV27; d_call: TRBD1; cdr3_aa: CASSRISIRDRSYEQYF; cdr3_nt: TGTGCCAGCAGTCGTATTAGCATCCGGGACAGATCCTACGAGCAGTACTTC
j_call: TRBJ2-1; clone_size: NA; v_call: TRBV5-1; d_call: TRBD2; cdr3_aa: CASSLGLAANNEQFF; cdr3_nt: TGCGCCAGCAGCTTGGGACTAGCCGCAAACAATGAGCAGTTCTTC
j_call: TRBJ2-2; clone_size: NA; v_call: TRBV7-2; d_call: NA; cdr3_aa: CASSLAGTGTGELFF; cdr3_nt: TGTGCCAGCAGCTTAGCGGGGACTGGAACCGGGGAGCTGTTTTTT
j_call: TRBJ2-6; clone_size: NA; v_call: TRBV2; d_call: NA; cdr3_aa: CASSDGYNSGANVLTF; cdr3_nt: TGTGCCAGCAGTGACGGGTATAACTCTGGGGCCAACGTCCTGACTTTC
j_call: TRBJ1-2; clone_size: NA; v_call: TRBV7-2; d_call: TRBD1; cdr3_aa: CASSPTGEANYGYTF; cdr3_nt: TGTGCCAGCAGCCCGACAGGGGAGGCTAACTATGGCTACACCTTC
j_call: TRBJ1-6; clone_size: once; v_call: TRBV28; d_call: NA; cdr3_aa: CASNSGSAYNSPLHF; cdr3_nt: TGTGCCAGTAACTCGGGTTCCGCCTATAATTCACCCCTCCACTTT
j_call: TRBJ2-3; clone_size: NA; v_call: TRBV10-3; d_call: NA; cdr3_aa: CAISDSAPGRHTQYF; cdr3_nt: TGTGCCATCAGTGACTCAGCCCCCGGCCGCCATACGCAGTATTTT
j_call: TRBJ2-1; clone_size: NA; v_call: TRBV28; d_call: NA; cdr3_aa: CASSLMGAGRNEQFF; cdr3_nt: TGTGCCAGCAGTTTAATGGGTGCTGGGAGGAATGAGCAGTTCTTC
j_call: TRBJ1-1; clone_size: NA; v_call: TRBV4-1; d_call: NA; cdr3_aa: CASSHGLGAGFNTEAFF; cdr3_nt: TGCGCCAGCAGCCATGGCCTGGGTGCGGGGTTTAACACTGAAGCTTTCTTT
j_call: TRBJ1-4; clone_size: NA; v_call: TRBV29-1; d_call: NA; cdr3_aa: CSVEARNEKLFF; cdr3_nt: TGCAGCGTTGAAGCTCGTAATGAAAAACTGTTTTTT
j_call: TRBJ2-5; clone_size: NA; v_call: TRBV29-1; d_call: NA; cdr3_aa: CSVKLGETQYF; cdr3_nt: TGCAGCGTCAAACTAGGAGAGACCCAGTACTTC
j_call: TRBJ2-3; clone_size: NA; v_call: TRBV5-1; d_call: NA; cdr3_aa: CASSLAGGHFTDTQYF; cdr3_nt: TGCGCCAGCAGCTTGGCTGGCGGGCATTTCACAGATACGCAGTATTTT
j_call: TRBJ1-3; clone_size: NA; v_call: TRBV9; d_call: NA; cdr3_aa: CASSRTDSAGNTIYF; cdr3_nt: TGTGCCAGCAGCAGGACAGATAGCGCTGGAAACACCATATATTTT
j_call: TRBJ1-1; clone_size: NA; v_call: TRBV5-8; d_call: NA; cdr3_aa: CASSLGGRRDTEAFF; cdr3_nt: TGTGCCAGCAGCTTGGGAGGCAGGAGAGACACTGAAGCTTTCTTT
j_call: TRBJ2-1; clone_size: NA; v_call: TRBV6-6; d_call: NA; cdr3_aa: CASSYRGSYNEQFF; cdr3_nt: TGTGCCAGCAGTTACAGAGGGTCCTACAATGAGCAGTTCTTC
j_call: TRBJ2-6; clone_size: NA; v_call: TRBV19; d_call: NA; cdr3_aa: CASSPPGYSGANVLTF; cdr3_nt: TGTGCCAGTAGCCCTCCAGGGTACTCTGGGGCCAACGTCCTGACTTTC
j_call: TRBJ2-4; clone_size: NA; v_call: TRBV7-2; d_call: NA; cdr3_aa: CASSLGQGRNIQYF; cdr3_nt: TGTGCCAGCAGCTTAGGGCAGGGGAGGAACATTCAGTACTTC
j_call: TRBJ1-3; clone_size: once; v_call: TRBV2; d_call: NA; cdr3_aa: CASSEASPTIYF; cdr3_nt: TGTGCCAGCAGTGAAGCCAGCCCCACCATATATTTT
j_call: TRBJ2-1; clone_size: NA; v_call: TRBV25-1; d_call: TRBD2; cdr3_aa: CASKTTSGGADEQFF; cdr3_nt: TGTGCCAGCAAAACGACTAGCGGGGGGGCCGATGAGCAGTTCTTC
j_call: TRBJ2-3; clone_size: NA; v_call: TRBV7-3; d_call: TRBD1; cdr3_aa: CASSLSRDRSDTQYF; cdr3_nt: TGTGCCAGCAGCTTATCCCGGGACAGGTCAGATACGCAGTATTTT
j_call: TRBJ1-4; clone_size: NA; v_call: TRBV30; d_call: NA; cdr3_aa: CAYGLLANEKLFF; cdr3_nt: TGTGCCTACGGGTTGTTGGCTAATGAAAAACTGTTTTTT
j_call: TRBJ2-5; clone_size: once; v_call: TRBV6-6; d_call: NA; cdr3_aa: CASSYSEGEETQYF; cdr3_nt: TGTGCCAGCAGTTACTCGGAAGGAGAAGAGACCCAGTACTTC
j_call: TRBJ2-2; clone_size: NA; v_call: TRBV11-2; d_call: NA; cdr3_aa: CASSFVQNTGELFF; cdr3_nt: TGTGCCAGCAGCTTTGTACAAAACACCGGGGAGCTGTTTTTT
j_call: TRBJ1-4; clone_size: NA; v_call: TRBV6-1; d_call: TRBD1; cdr3_aa: CASSVPRDRGPEKLFF; cdr3_nt: TGTGCCAGCAGTGTACCCCGGGACAGGGGGCCTGAAAAACTGTTTTTT
j_call: TRBJ1-5; clone_size: once; v_call: TRBV6-1; d_call: NA; cdr3_aa: CASSTGGWGNQPQHF; cdr3_nt: TGTGCCAGCAGTACCGGGGGATGGGGCAATCAGCCCCAGCATTTT
j_call: TRBJ1-5; clone_size: once; v_call: TRBV6-5; d_call: NA; cdr3_aa: CASRVQGGQPQHF; cdr3_nt: TGTGCCAGCAGAGTACAGGGTGGGCAGCCCCAGCATTTT
j_call: TRBJ2-7; clone_size: NA; v_call: TRBV7-9; d_call: NA; cdr3_aa: CASSRRDEQYF; cdr3_nt: TGTGCCAGCAGCCGTCGAGATGAGCAGTACTTC
j_call: TRBJ1-6; clone_size: few; v_call: TRBV4-1; d_call: NA; cdr3_aa: CASSLGDTNSPLHF; cdr3_nt: TGCGCCAGCAGCCTAGGAGACACCAATTCACCCCTCCACTTT
j_call: TRBJ2-1; clone_size: NA; v_call: TRBV7-9; d_call: NA; cdr3_aa: CASSGIEPGPHEQFF; cdr3_nt: TGTGCCAGCAGCGGAATCGAACCCGGCCCCCATGAGCAGTTCTTC
j_call: TRBJ1-2; clone_size: NA; v_call: TRBV28; d_call: NA; cdr3_aa: CASSFRGYGYTF; cdr3_nt: TGTGCCAGCAGTTTCCGCGGCTATGGCTACACCTTC
j_call: TRBJ1-4; clone_size: NA; v_call: TRBV18; d_call: TRBD1; cdr3_aa: CASSPRGQGGEKLFF; cdr3_nt: TGTGCCAGCTCGCCGAGGGGACAGGGAGGAGAAAAACTGTTTTTT
j_call: TRBJ2-7; clone_size: NA; v_call: TRBV5-6; d_call: NA; cdr3_aa: CASSPLKRTLYEQYF; cdr3_nt: TGTGCCAGCAGCCCCCTTAAGAGGACCCTCTACGAGCAGTACTTC